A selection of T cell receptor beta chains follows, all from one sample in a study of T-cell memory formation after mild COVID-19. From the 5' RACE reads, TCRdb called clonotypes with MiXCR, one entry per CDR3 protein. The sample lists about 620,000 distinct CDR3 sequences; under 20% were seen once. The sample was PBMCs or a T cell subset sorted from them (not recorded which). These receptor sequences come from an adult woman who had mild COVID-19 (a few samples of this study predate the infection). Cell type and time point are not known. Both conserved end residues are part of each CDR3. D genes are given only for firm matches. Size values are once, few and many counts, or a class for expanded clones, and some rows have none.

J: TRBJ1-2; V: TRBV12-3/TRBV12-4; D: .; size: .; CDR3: CASSLQEGWSGYTF; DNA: TGTGCCAGCAGTTTACAGGAGGGATGGAGCGGCTACACCTTC
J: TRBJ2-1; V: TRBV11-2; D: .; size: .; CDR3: CASSLAPFRGPSNEQFF; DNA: TGTGCCAGCAGCCTAGCCCCCTTTCGGGGCCCTAGCAATGAGCAGTTCTTC
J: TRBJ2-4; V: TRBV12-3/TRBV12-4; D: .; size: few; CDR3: CASSLDLGGLAKNIQYF; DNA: TGTGCCAGCAGTTTGGATTTAGGAGGACTAGCCAAAAACATTCAGTACTTC
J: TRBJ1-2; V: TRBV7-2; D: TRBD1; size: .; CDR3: CASSSPGQGRFHYGYTF; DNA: TGTGCCAGCAGCTCCCCGGGACAGGGGAGGTTTCACTATGGCTACACCTTC
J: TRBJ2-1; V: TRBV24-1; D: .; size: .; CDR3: CATSAQRISNEQFF; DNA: TGTGCCACCAGTGCCCAGCGTATATCCAATGAGCAGTTCTTC
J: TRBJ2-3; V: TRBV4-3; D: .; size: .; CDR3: CASSPEVTDTQYF; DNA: TGCGCCAGCAGCCCGGAAGTGACAGATACGCAGTATTTT
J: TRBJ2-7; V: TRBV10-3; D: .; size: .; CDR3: CAISETQTYEQYF; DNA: TGTGCCATCAGTGAGACTCAAACCTACGAGCAGTACTTC
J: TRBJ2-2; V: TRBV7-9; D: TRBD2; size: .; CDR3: CASSLPLPPGLAGVGNTGELFF; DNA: TGTGCCAGCAGCCTCCCTCTGCCGCCGGGACTAGCGGGAGTAGGGAACACCGGGGAGCTGTTTTTT
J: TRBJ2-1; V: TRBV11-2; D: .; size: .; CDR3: CASSLVQSYNEQFF; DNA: TGTGCCAGCAGCTTAGTACAGTCCTACAATGAGCAGTTCTTC
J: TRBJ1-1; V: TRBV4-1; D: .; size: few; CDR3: CASSQFPQGRGTEAFF; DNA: TGCGCCAGCAGCCAATTCCCTCAGGGAAGGGGTACTGAAGCTTTCTTT
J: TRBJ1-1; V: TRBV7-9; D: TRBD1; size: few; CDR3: CASSSPGQGAPLNTEAFF; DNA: TGTGCCAGCAGCTCTCCGGGACAGGGGGCGCCGCTGAACACTGAAGCTTTCTTT
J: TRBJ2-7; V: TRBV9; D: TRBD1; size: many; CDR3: CASSVEGTGYSEQYF; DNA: TGTGCCAGCAGCGTAGAGGGGACAGGGTACTCCGAGCAGTACTTC
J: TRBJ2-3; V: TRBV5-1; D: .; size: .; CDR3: CASSSTYTDTQYF; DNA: TGCGCCAGCAGCTCCACCTACACAGATACGCAGTATTTT
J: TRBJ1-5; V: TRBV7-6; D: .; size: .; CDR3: CASSLAERGNQPQHF; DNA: TGTGCCAGCAGCCTCGCGGAGAGAGGCAATCAGCCCCAGCATTTT
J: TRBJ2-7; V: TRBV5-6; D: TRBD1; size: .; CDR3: CASTPGPGTESYEQYF; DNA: TGTGCCAGCACCCCCGGTCCAGGGACAGAATCCTACGAGCAGTACTTC
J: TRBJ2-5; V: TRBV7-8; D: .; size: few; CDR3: CASSLVKETQYF; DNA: TGTGCCAGCAGCTTAGTGAAAGAGACCCAGTACTTC
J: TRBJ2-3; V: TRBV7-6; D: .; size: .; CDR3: CASSSPFRTDTQYF; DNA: TGTGCCAGCAGCTCTCCTTTTCGCACAGATACGCAGTATTTT
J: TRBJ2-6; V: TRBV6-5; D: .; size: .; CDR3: CDSSSVRGGTGANVLTF; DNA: TGTGACAGCAGTTCAGTAAGGGGAGGAACTGGGGCCAACGTCCTGACTTTC
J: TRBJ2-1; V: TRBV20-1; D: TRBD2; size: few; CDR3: CSARDQLAATYNEQFF; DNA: TGCAGTGCTAGAGACCAACTAGCGGCGACCTACAATGAGCAGTTCTTC
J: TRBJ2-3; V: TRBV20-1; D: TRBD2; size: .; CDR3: CSAIQAGETDTQYF; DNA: TGCAGTGCTATCCAAGCGGGAGAGACAGATACGCAGTATTTT
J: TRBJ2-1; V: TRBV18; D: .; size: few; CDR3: CASSSFLGQGEQFF; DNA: TGTGCCAGCTCATCATTCCTGGGGCAGGGGGAGCAGTTCTTC
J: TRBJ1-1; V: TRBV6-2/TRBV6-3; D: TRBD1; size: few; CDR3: CASSYPAWTGGRTEAFF; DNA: TGTGCCAGCAGTTACCCCGCCTGGACAGGGGGTAGGACTGAAGCTTTCTTT
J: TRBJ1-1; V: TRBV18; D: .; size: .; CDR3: CASSLGMSGANTEAFF; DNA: TGTGCCAGCTCCCTGGGAATGTCGGGGGCGAACACTGAAGCTTTCTTT
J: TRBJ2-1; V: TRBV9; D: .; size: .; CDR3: CASSRDTYNEQFF; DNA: TGTGCCAGCAGCCGGGACACATACAATGAGCAGTTCTTC
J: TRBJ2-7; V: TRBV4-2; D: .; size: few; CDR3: CASSQEGGRQLNQYF; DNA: TGTGCCAGCAGCCAAGAGGGGGGGCGCCAATTAAATCAGTACTTC
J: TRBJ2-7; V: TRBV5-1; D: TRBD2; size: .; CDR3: CASGKRESPYEQYF; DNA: TGCGCCAGCGGCAAGCGGGAGAGCCCCTACGAGCAGTACTTC
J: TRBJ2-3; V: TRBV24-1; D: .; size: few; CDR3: CATSDFGMGTTSTDTQYF; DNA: TGTGCCACCAGTGATTTCGGTATGGGTACCACTAGCACAGATACGCAGTATTTT
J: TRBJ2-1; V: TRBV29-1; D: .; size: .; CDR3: CSVRGAYEQFF; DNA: TGCAGCGTCCGGGGGGCATATGAGCAGTTCTTC
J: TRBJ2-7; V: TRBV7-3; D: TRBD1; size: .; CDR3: CASSLRQGAHEQYF; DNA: TGTGCCAGCAGTTTACGGCAGGGGGCCCACGAGCAGTACTTC
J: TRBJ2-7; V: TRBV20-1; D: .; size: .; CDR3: CSAPGPYRSYEQYF; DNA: TGCAGTGCTCCCGGACCATACCGGAGCTACGAGCAGTACTTC
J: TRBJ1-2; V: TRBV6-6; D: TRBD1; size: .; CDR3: CASSYPGQVLPGYTF; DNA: TGTGCCAGCAGTTACCCGGGACAGGTCCTACCTGGCTACACCTTC
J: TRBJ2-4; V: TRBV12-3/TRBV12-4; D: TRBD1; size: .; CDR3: CASSPRDRGGKNIQYF; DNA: TGTGCCAGCAGTCCCAGGGACAGGGGCGGCAAAAACATTCAGTACTTC
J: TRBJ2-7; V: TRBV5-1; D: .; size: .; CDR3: CASSAGLSDEQYF; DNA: TGCGCCAGCAGCGCGGGACTTTCCGACGAGCAGTACTTC
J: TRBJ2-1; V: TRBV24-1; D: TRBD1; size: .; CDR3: CATSDRTGTYNEQFF; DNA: TGTGCCACCAGTGATAGGACAGGGACCTACAATGAGCAGTTCTTC
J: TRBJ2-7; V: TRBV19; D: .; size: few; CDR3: CASAGTDSYEQYF; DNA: TGTGCCAGCGCCGGGACGGACTCCTACGAGCAGTACTTC
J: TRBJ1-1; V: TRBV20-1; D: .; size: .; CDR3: CSARDGSDRRNTEAFF; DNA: TGCAGTGCTAGAGATGGTTCCGACAGGCGGAACACTGAAGCTTTCTTT
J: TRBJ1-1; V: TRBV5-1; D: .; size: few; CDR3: CASSPVDSGSAEAFF; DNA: TGCGCCAGCAGCCCTGTGGATTCAGGTTCGGCTGAAGCTTTCTTT
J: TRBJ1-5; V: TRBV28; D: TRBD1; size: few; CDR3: CASRKTPLDRGGQPQHF; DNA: TGTGCCAGCAGGAAGACCCCCCTCGACAGGGGAGGTCAGCCCCAGCATTTT
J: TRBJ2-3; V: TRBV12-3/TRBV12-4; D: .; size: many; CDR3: CASSLAWGAFFADTQYF; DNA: TGTGCCAGCAGTTTAGCGTGGGGGGCCTTTTTTGCAGATACGCAGTATTTT
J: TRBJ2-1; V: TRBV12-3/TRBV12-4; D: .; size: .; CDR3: CASSHSDHYNEQFF; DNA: TGTGCCAGCAGTCACAGCGACCACTACAATGAGCAGTTCTTC